This TCR beta chain comes out of a study of cytomegalovirus exposure and HLA in healthy donors. The study ran its PCR with 60 Vbeta and 13 Jbeta primers. TCRdb keeps only in-frame clones here, not all; method: immunoSEQ multiplex PCR. Seen here are approximately 110,000 clones, approximately 72% observed once, and the top ten hold 1.3%. The germline CDR1 and CDR2 sequences are LNHDA and SQIVND (reference sequence). The trim removed 4 bases at V and 4 bases at J, leaving 8 bases unmatched. The CDR3 is 15 amino acids. A word on this clone: Its cognate antigen is unknown.

General study results and limits: The study put under 200 TCR beta chains on its list as cytomegalovirus-associated. Previous analysis showed most TCR beta V segments were productive about 90% or about 30% of the time.

This chain connects TRBV19 to TRBJ2-7, with TRBD2 matching over 9 bases. Sequencing was performed on PBMCs. This TCR came from a man between 25 and 39 years old in good health and CMV-seronegative. The CDR3 sequence: CASSTIAGASYEQYF. CDR3 sequence (DNA): TGTGCCAGTAGTACCATAGCGGGAGCAAGTTACGAGCAGTACTTC. Full variable domain (outside the CDR3, taken from reference TRBV19 and TRBJ2-7): DGGITQSPKYLFRKEGQNVTLSCEQNLNHDAMYWYRQDPGQGLRLIYYSQIVNDFQKGDIAEGYSVSREKKESFPLTVTSAQKNPTAFYLCASSTIAGASYEQYFGPGTRLTVT.